This TCR beta chain was profiled in a study of tumor-infiltrating lymphocytes in primary liver carcinoma. Across the whole study: Sequenced samples came back with roughly 3.65 to 7.5 million productive TCRbeta reads, and the counts looked alike across tissue types.

This clonotype was observed a handful of times. Its matching antigen is unknown. In addition to blood RNA drawn from unsorted whole blood, germline DNA was extracted. Patients in the cohort were treatment-naive and living with chronic HBV infection. Overall study findings and caveats: Since the samples were bulk and unsorted, the CD4+ and CD8+ repertoires were not compared. Compared with blood, tumor repertoires held significantly more in their top 250 clones.

Priming with a constant-region primer yielded TCR beta cDNA from 450 to 550 ng total RNA. It was through three nested multiplex PCR rounds of slightly modified ARM-PCR that TCR beta libraries arose. TCRdb itself ran the multiplex PCR reads through MiXCR, one entry per CDR3 protein. The table includes about 180,000 distinct CDR3 sequences, around 60% detected once. The source of this sequence is a man aged 35 to 55 with primary liver carcinoma and hepatitis B virus infection. The source material was peripheral blood.

The CDR3 DNA follows: TGCGCCAGCAGCCAAGGTGGGGGGACTGGAAACACCATATATTTT. It is translated as CASSQGGGTGNTIYF. V usage is TRBV4-1 and J usage is TRBJ1-3, with a weak D call TRBD1 (5 bases). V was trimmed by 1 base and J by 2 bases, leaving 9 bases between them. CDR1 and CDR2 (germline): MGHRA, YSYEKL. This CDR3 region has 15 residues.